The next 29 T cell receptor beta chains were all read from a single sample in a study of blood T cells in healthy people across ages. Primers used in a second PCR of roughly 6 to 11 cycles were a sample-barcoded 5' primer and a J-beta primer mix. TCRdb analysed the 5' RACE reads with MiXCR anew, one entry per CDR3 protein. The sample shows some 1.1 million distinct CDR3 sequences, around two fifths of them seen only once. The sequenced sample was blood. The receptors shown here come from a man younger than 35 in good health.

This clonotype was counted only a few times. V is TRBV28 and J is TRBJ1-1; no definite D call. This CDR3 region has 10 residues. Trimming took off 6 bases at V and 11 bases at J, with 10 bases between the two ends. Germline V gene sequence: CDR1 MDHEN, CDR2 SYDVKM. The CDR3 sequence is CASSHRWAFF. CDR3 DNA sequence: TGTGCCAGCAGCCATCGGTGGGCTTTCTTT.

The sample holds a few counts of this clonotype. The J gene is TRBJ1-1, the V gene TRBV11-2; D is perhaps TRBD1 (6 bases). This CDR3 has 18 residues. Germline V CDR1 and CDR2: SGHAT, FQNNGV. Trimming stripped 5 bases from V and 4 bases from J, with 26 bases between. CDR3 residues: CASSTSPVSGGRSTEAFF. The CDR3 bases are TGTGCCAGCAGCACTAGCCCCGTTTCTGGGGGGCGCAGCACTGAAGCTTTCTTT. The full variable domain, completed using reference TRBV11-2 and TRBJ1-1, is EAGVAQSPRYKIIEKRQSVAFWCNPISGHATLYWYQQILGQGPKLLIQFQNNGVVDDSQLPKDRFSAERLKGVDSTLKIQPAKLEDSAVYLCASSTSPVSGGRSTEAFFGQGTRLTVV.

This clonotype turned up a few times. This chain uses TRBV7-2 with TRBJ2-3, with D perhaps matching TRBD2 (7 bases). Trimming removed 0 bases from V and 7 bases from J, with 14 bases in between. The CDR3 runs 15 residues. CDR1 is SGHTA, CDR2 FQGNSA, per germline. The CDR3: CASSLAGGLINTQYF. The CDR3 DNA follows: TGTGCCAGCAGCTTAGCGGGGGGGCTCATAAATACGCAGTATTTT.

J is TRBJ1-2 and V is TRBV4-2, with 10 positions matching TRBD1. Per the germline V gene, CDR1 is LGHNA and CDR2 is YNFKEQ. The CDR3 covers 16 residues. V shed 0 bases and J 7 bases; nucleotides not matched to a gene: 8. For the CDR3, the DNA is TGTGCCAGCAGCCAAGAATGGGACAGGGGACGAAGTGGCTACACCTTC. Translated: CASSQEWDRGRSGYTF.

This clonotype was observed many times. This chain uses TRBV9 with TRBJ2-6, with no clear D. Between the trimmed V and J ends, which lost 3 bases and 0 bases, there was a span of 7 bases. The CDR3 spans 15 residues. CDR1 and CDR2 from the germline V gene are SGDLS and YYNGEE. The CDR3 loop reads CASSETDSGANVLTF. In DNA form, the CDR3 reads TGTGCCAGCAGCGAGACTGACTCTGGGGCCAACGTCCTGACTTTC.

In its sample, this clonotype was seen a few times. The chain joins TRBV10-3 to TRBJ2-2, with D unresolved. Trimming left V 0 bases short and J 6 bases short, with 5 bases between. Germline-derived CDR1 and CDR2 are ENHRY and SYGVKD. The CDR3 consists of 13 residues. The CDR3 here is CAISESDPGELFF. DNA of the CDR3: TGTGCCATCAGTGAGTCGGACCCCGGGGAGCTGTTTTTT.

This clonotype has just a few counts. This CDR3 reads CSARDSANQPQHF. CDR3 bases: TGCAGTGCTAGAGACAGTGCCAATCAGCCCCAGCATTTT. The chain carries TRBV20-1 and TRBJ1-5; D is undetermined. V lost 0 bases, J lost 3 bases, and 6 bases lay in between. Looked up from germline, CDR1 is DFQATT and CDR2 is SNEGSKA (reference sequence). The CDR3 totals 13 residues.

The chain recombines TRBV12-3 or TRBV12-4 with TRBJ2-1, with D tentatively TRBD2 (6 bases). Trimming shortened V by 8 bases and J by 2 bases, and 10 bases separated the two germline ends. The CDR3 sequence is 13 residues long. The DNA of the CDR3 is TGTGCCAGCCGGCGGGAAACCTACAATGAGCAGTTCTTC. Translating gives CASRRETYNEQFF.

There are a few counts of this clonotype. The J gene is TRBJ2-1, the V gene TRBV7-2, with D hard to call. The CDR3 extends over 15 amino acids. CDR1 and CDR2 from the germline V gene are SGHTA and FQGNSA. V was trimmed by 7 bases and J by 5 bases, leaving 18 bases between them. DNA for the CDR3: TGTGCCAGCAAGCTCTCACGGCTACCTAACAATGAGCAGTTCTTC. It encodes CASKLSRLPNNEQFF.

V and J are TRBV6-1 and TRBJ1-2; D gene uncertain. CDR3 length: 13 amino acids. Trimming took 6 bases from V and 6 from J, leaving 14 bases between them. Germline loops: CDR1 MNHNS, CDR2 SASEGT. CDR3 DNA sequence: TGTGCCAGCAGGAGACCCCCCCGGAATGGCTACACCTTC. As protein: CASRRPPRNGYTF.

The V gene is TRBV5-1, the J gene TRBJ2-7; no definite D call. The length of the CDR3 is 14 residues. Looked up from germline, CDR1 is SGHRS and CDR2 is YFSETQ. V lost 2 bases and J 1 base, leaving 10 bases between the germline ends. Written as DNA, the CDR3 is TGCGCCAGCAGCTTCGACGGAACTTCCTACGAGCAGTACTTC. Its protein product is CASSFDGTSYEQYF.

The gene calls are TRBV20-1 and TRBJ2-3, with 9 bases matching TRBD2. The CDR3 has 15 amino acids. Germline V gene data show CDR1 as DFQATT and CDR2 as SNEGSKA (reference sequence). V dropped 6 bases and J dropped 5; count of bases not matched to a gene: 12. CDR3 residues: CSAMSGTSRGDTQYF. The CDR3 DNA follows: TGCAGTGCAATGTCCGGGACTAGCCGGGGAGATACGCAGTATTTT.

This clonotype was seen only a few times. V usage is TRBV7-9 and J usage is TRBJ2-7; TRBD2 agrees at 8 bases. Germline CDR1 reads SEHNR; CDR2 reads FQNEAQ (reference sequence). Trimming at V came to 8 bases and at J to 1 base, leaving 7 bases not matched to a gene. The CDR3 spans 14 residues. The CDR3 DNA reads TGTGCCAGCGGACTTAGCGGGGCATCCTACGAGCAGTACTTC. Amino acid sequence: CASGLSGASYEQYF.

This clonotype has more than one count but fewer than ten. The chain recombines TRBV4-1 with TRBJ1-2, with D tentatively TRBD1 (5 bases). Trimming removed 1 base from V and 6 bases from J, with 15 bases in between. Germline V gene lookup returns CDR1 MGHRA and CDR2 YSYEKL. This CDR3 is 15 amino acids long. The CDR3 reads CASSQVAQGGDGYTF. CDR3 DNA sequence: TGCGCCAGCAGCCAAGTTGCCCAGGGAGGAGATGGCTACACCTTC.

This chain joins TRBV4-3 and TRBJ1-6; 7 nucleotides line up with TRBD1. Unmatched junction bases numbered 8, after V lost 0 bases and J lost 9 bases. CDR3 size: 16 residues. Germline loops: CDR1 LGHNA, CDR2 YSLEER. The CDR3 nucleotides read TGCGCCAGCAGCCAAGATTACGCCAGGGGGTTTTCACCCCTCCACTTT. Translated, it gives CASSQDYARGFSPLHF.

This clonotype has only a few counts. The rearrangement links TRBV12-5 to TRBJ2-1, with 8 bases matching TRBD2. With 7 bases clipped from V and 6 bases from J, the junction kept 8 bases outside the gene matches. The V gene's germline CDR1 is LGHNT and CDR2 FRNRAP. This CDR3 is built from 14 residues. CDR3 residues: CASALAGRVNEQFF. Written as DNA, the CDR3 is TGTGCTAGTGCCTTAGCGGGGCGCGTCAATGAGCAGTTCTTC.

This clonotype occurred a few times. The chain carries TRBV6-2 or TRBV6-3 and TRBJ2-7, with D perhaps TRBD1 (6 bases). Trimming removed 8 bases from V and 2 bases from J, with 13 bases in between. The germline V gene has CDR1 MNHEY and CDR2 SVGEGT. The CDR3 sequence is 13 residues long. This CDR3 is CASRTDPTYEQYF. DNA of the CDR3: TGTGCCAGCCGGACAGATCCTACCTACGAGCAGTACTTC.

The table lists this clonotype with a few counts. The chain has TRBV27 and TRBJ2-1, with TRBD2 matching 11 bases. J gave up 4 bases and V 0 bases, and 11 bases lay outside the gene matches. The CDR3 covers 19 residues. Germline CDR1 reads MNHEY; CDR2 reads SMNVEV (reference sequence). DNA for the CDR3: TGTGCCAGCAGTTTATCCTCCTCAGTGACTAGCGGGATATACAATGAGCAGTTCTTC. Protein product: CASSLSSSVTSGIYNEQFF.

Regarding this clonotype: The germline gene is not matched at one end of the junction; a read error may be the cause. The chain recombines TRBV20-1 with TRBJ1-1, with D uncertain. The CDR3 covers 14 residues. The germline gives CDR1 DFQATT, CDR2 SNEGSKA (reference sequence). CDR3 DNA: TGCAGTGCTATCCAAACAGCCTCGAACACTGTAGCTTTCTTT. Protein product: CSAIQTASNTVAFF.

The rearrangement links TRBV10-3 to TRBJ2-5; D may be TRBD1 or TRBD2 (5 bases each). The CDR3 runs 11 residues. Germline V gives CDR1 ENHRY, CDR2 SYGVKD. The V end was cut by 11 bases, the J end by 4 bases, with 11 bases between. CDR3: CASGASETQYF. CDR3 coding DNA: TGTGCCTCCGGGGCTTCAGAGACCCAGTACTTC.

This chain joins TRBV18 and TRBJ2-7, with a tentative D call TRBD2 (6 bases). CDR1 and CDR2 from the germline V gene are KGHSH and LQKENI. V lost 3 bases, J lost 6 bases, and 15 bases lay in between. This CDR3 has 14 residues. CDR3 sequence (DNA): TGTGCCAGCTCACCTGAGGAGGGTCACTGCGAGCAGTACTTC. This gives the protein CASSPEEGHCEQYF.

In its sample, this clonotype was seen a few times. This rearrangement joins TRBV6-2 or TRBV6-3 to TRBJ1-5; TRBD1 might be the D (6 bases). CDR1 and CDR2 (germline): MNHEY, SVGEGT. The CDR3 consists of 13 residues. The CDR3 loop reads CAGGLVLNQPQHF. In DNA form, the CDR3 reads TGTGCGGGGGGCCTCGTACTGAATCAGCCCCAGCATTTT.

The J gene is TRBJ1-5, the V gene TRBV6-2 or TRBV6-3; D remains ambiguous. This CDR3 contains 13 residues. The germline CDR1 and CDR2 sequences are MNHEY and SVGEGT. Trimming shortened V by 10 bases and J by 7 bases, and 17 bases separated the two germline ends. The DNA of the CDR3 is TGTGCCACCCAGGAAGGGTCGTCCCAGCCCCAGCATTTT. This translates into CATQEGSSQPQHF.

This sequence joins TRBV20-1 and TRBJ2-3; 10 bases line up with TRBD2. Per the germline V gene, CDR1 is DFQATT and CDR2 is SNEGSKA (reference sequence). The CDR3 sequence is 13 residues long. CDR3: CRATSGPEGTQYF. The CDR3 DNA follows: TGCAGGGCGACTAGCGGGCCGGAGGGTACGCAGTATTTT.

The rearrangement links TRBV18 to TRBJ2-5; D is possibly TRBD1 (6 bases). Looked up from germline, CDR1 is KGHSH and CDR2 is LQKENI. Trimming stripped 3 bases from V and 1 base from J, with 15 bases between. The CDR3 is 16 residues long. CDR3 sequence (DNA): TGTGCCAGCTCACCTTCTAACGGACAGTTCCAAGAGACCCAGTACTTC. As protein: CASSPSNGQFQETQYF.

This chain joins TRBV28 and TRBJ1-1; 10 positions match TRBD1. This CDR3 has 15 amino acids. J lost 4 bases, V lost 5 bases, and 7 bases had no gene match. Germline lookup yields CDR1 MDHEN and CDR2 SYDVKM. Here the CDR3 reads CASSGRDRGGTEAFF. The CDR3 coding sequence is TGTGCCAGCAGTGGACGGGACAGGGGTGGCACTGAAGCTTTCTTT.

The chain combines TRBV20-1 with TRBJ1-1, with TRBD1 identical over 7 bases. The V and J ends lost 1 base and 0 bases, in that order; junction bases with no gene match: 5. The CDR3 extends over 15 amino acids. In germline, CDR1 is DFQATT, CDR2 SNEGSKA (reference sequence). CDR3 coding DNA: TGCAGTGCTAGAGGTATGACAGGGATGAACACTGAAGCTTTCTTT. It translates to CSARGMTGMNTEAFF.

The chain employs TRBV19 and TRBJ2-6; no firm D call. This CDR3 comprises 14 residues. Trimming removed 5 bases from V and 2 bases from J, with 7 bases in between. CDR1 and CDR2 from the germline V gene are LNHDA and SQIVND (reference sequence). The CDR3 sequence: CASSRPPGANVLTF. The CDR3, as DNA: TGTGCCAGTAGTCGGCCGCCTGGGGCCAACGTCCTGACTTTC.

V gene TRBV20-1 combines with J gene TRBJ1-4, with D possibly matching TRBD1 (6 bases). V was pared by 3 bases and J by 4 bases, with 12 bases between. This CDR3 contains 14 residues. Looked up from germline, CDR1 is DFQATT and CDR2 is SNEGSKA (reference sequence). The DNA of the CDR3 is TGCAGTGCTAGTGCCGGACAGTTTAATGAAAAACTGTTTTTT. Translated, it gives CSASAGQFNEKLFF.